The text below deals with one TCR beta chain. Which antigen it targets is not known. No much larger clone exists at a distance of one base, and base qualities are not known. The sample belongs to a study of beta chain features in type 1 diabetes (dated by TCRdb to between 2018 and 2020). For the study in its entirety: Patients and healthy donors did not differ in mean age, gender distribution, total cell number or subset yield. Regulatory and stem cell-like memory subsets were isolated from only 8 patients and about eight healthy donors, whereas naive and central memory subsets came from all 30 or so donors. The study compared TCRB repertoires of sorted circulating CD4+ T cell subsets between recently diagnosed type 1 diabetes patients and matched healthy donors. A total of approximately 99,000,000 sorted cells were examined across all samples, and RNA yield correlated strongly with the number of cells per subset. General findings and caveats noted by the study authors: Because cDNA rather than genomic DNA was sequenced, highly expressing activated cells could have been over-represented, although no difference in activation and CD3 levels was found between groups. HLA sub-analyses involved small numbers of individuals, so any influence of HLA type on TCRB rearrangement remained unresolved. Fewer insertions and more nucleotide deletions at VDJ recombination sites were observed in patients with type 1 diabetes, implying thymic rearrangement abnormalities. Naive, central memory and regulatory TCRB repertoires appeared to be more similar among patients than among healthy donors. Type 1 diabetes patients showed a moderate but significant shortening of TCRB CDR3 length in all four CD4+ subsets. Shorter templates might be favored by PCR, yet because patient and control samples were amplified and corrected together, any such skew would affect both groups equally.

The entire isolated RNA was reverse transcribed using the High Capacity cDNA Reverse Transcription Kit, and thus expressed TCRB transcripts were sequenced. Naive, central memory and regulatory T cell samples underwent deep immunoSEQ sequencing, averaging approximately 3.5 million total reads per sample. After sorted cells were lysed in RLT buffer, RNA was extracted with DNase-treated RNeasy Micro or Mini kits, with the choice depending on cell number. Each cell subset was processed on its own to prevent cross-contamination, while patient and healthy donor samples were processed together. TCRB sequences were amplified from cDNA with the immunoSEQ multiplex PCR, producing 87-bp fragments spanning the CDR3 region. Sequencing of the amplicons was performed on the Illumina HiSeq platform. Regarding the original processing steps: Synthetic template baselines were used to correct PCR bias computationally, reads within Hamming distance 2 were collapsed, and singletons that could not be merged were discarded. Reads were aligned against IMGT so that V, D and J genes, CDR3 length and insertions or deletions at six rearrangement sites could be assigned. Clonotype counts were normalized to sorted cell number within each subset before computing true diversity and Gini coefficients with the tcR R package. Repertoire sharing was quantified using the overlap coefficient calculated on TCRB nucleotide sequences. TCRdb carries this immuneACCESS record with in-frame sequences only. Its versions omit some clonotypes, under half of them owing to an unresolved V gene in the studies checked, with the rest unexplained. V, J and clone size derive from that table, while D and trimming were established from the DNA sequence. For this sample the table gives about 210,000 clones, of which about a tenth were detected only once. The ten largest make up over 1% of the sample.

Including cysteine and phenylalanine, the CDR3 has 14 amino acids. The DNA shown is the 42-base CDR3, in frame from base 1. Based on the germline V gene, the CDR1 and CDR2 sequences are SNHLY and FYNNEI. V loses 5 bases, J loses 5 bases, and the germline ends lie 15 bases apart. Each donor gave one peripheral blood draw, averaging around 120 mL, which was collected into heparinised tubes. A BD FACSAria II and a panel including CD45RO, CCR7, CD25, CD127, CD95 and CD27 were used to sort naive, central memory, regulatory and stem cell-like memory CD4+ T cells. Purity was above 98% for every sorted population. PBMCs were isolated right away by Lymphoprep density gradient centrifugation and were stained directly, without culture. Samples were stained and sorted in pairs, with one healthy donor and one patient per experiment, so that batch effects were minimized.

The specimen was central memory CD4+ T cells from blood. The chain is encoded by TRBV2 joined to TRBJ2-5, with a tentative D gene TRBD2 over 5 matching bases. The sequence was obtained from a man aged 18 to 29 in good health. CDR3 protein: CASSSFVGGETQYF. The nucleotide sequence is TGTGCCAGCAGTTCGTTCGTGGGCGGGGAGACCCAGTACTTC.